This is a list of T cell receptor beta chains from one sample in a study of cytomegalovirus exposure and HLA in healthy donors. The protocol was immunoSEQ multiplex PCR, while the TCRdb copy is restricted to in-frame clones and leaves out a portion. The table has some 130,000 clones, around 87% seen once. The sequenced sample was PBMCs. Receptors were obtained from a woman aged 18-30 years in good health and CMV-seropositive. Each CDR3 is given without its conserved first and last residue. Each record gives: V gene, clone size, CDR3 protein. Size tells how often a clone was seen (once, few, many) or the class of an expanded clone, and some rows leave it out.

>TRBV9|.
ASSVTGTSTGTGELF
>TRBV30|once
ALLRPGTPNTGELF
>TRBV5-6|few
ASSLPGTGGYEQY
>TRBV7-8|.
ASSSGKVNQPQH
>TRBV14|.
ASSQMAVNYGYT
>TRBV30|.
AWSVGVLAGKETQY
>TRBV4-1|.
ASSQYPLANTGELF
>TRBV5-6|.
ASSLLAGPSGANVLT
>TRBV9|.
ASSVWDREGNEQF
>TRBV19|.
ASSGTGSSSYEQY
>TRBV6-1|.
ASSPLGVNYGYT
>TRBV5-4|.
ASSPTGLNTEAF
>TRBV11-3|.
ASKRVRGEQF
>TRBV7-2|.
ASSLLQGAYEQY
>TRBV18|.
ASSLTSSGGTEAF
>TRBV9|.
ASSPREARANYGYT
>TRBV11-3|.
ASSLDQGVGLF
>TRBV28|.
ASSSPGGVAGGTDTQY
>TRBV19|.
ASRRVTHADQPQH
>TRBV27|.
ASSAQGQANYGYT
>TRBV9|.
ASSTTTSGGRETQY
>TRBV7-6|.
ASSLYGLNTEAF
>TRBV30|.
AWNPGYYGYT
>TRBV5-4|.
ASSLGLGGDTQY
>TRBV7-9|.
ASSYRGPSPRDEQF
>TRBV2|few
ANGGQGAREQY
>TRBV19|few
ASSITVTGRETQY
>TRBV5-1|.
ASSSGQAPYEQY
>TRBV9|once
ASSVVPENYGYT
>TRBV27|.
ASSLGGGARQPQH
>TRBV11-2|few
ASSFSGDQPQH
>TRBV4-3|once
ASSPLLAGGTSYEQY
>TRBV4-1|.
ASSQSLGQGSSGNTIY
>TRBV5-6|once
ASSRPGTANYGYT
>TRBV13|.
ASSLKGLLYNEQF
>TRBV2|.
ASSGTGWRANVLT
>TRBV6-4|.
ASSDSNRTGYKNTEAF
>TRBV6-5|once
ASSYSGGPNQPQH
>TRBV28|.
ASRLPGQEAF
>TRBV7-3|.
ASSLGGNSGNTIY
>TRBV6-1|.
ASRTVLDTQY
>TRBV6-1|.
ASSGDYLATNEKLF
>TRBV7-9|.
ASSLATYEQY
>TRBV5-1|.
ASSLGTRTANYGYT
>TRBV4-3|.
ASSQPGQSGNTIY
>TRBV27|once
ASQSGQSNEKLF
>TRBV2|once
ASSEPGQSQPQH
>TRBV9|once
ASSAEGSPLH
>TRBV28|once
ASSLPGSYNEQF
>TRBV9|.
ASSAAGNDSPLH
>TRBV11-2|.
ASSLGPDQPQH
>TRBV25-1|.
ASSQATSGQETQY